These T cell receptor beta chains were read from a single sample in a study of Ad26.COV2.S vaccination and SARS-CoV-2 variants. Method: immunoSEQ multiplex PCR; TCRdb's copy keeps in-frame clones and lacks some. The sample lists fewer than 400,000 clones, roughly nine tenths occurring once. Sequencing used peripheral blood, obtained in a trial of Ad26.COV2.S vaccine versus placebo. These receptors were obtained from a person aged 18-65 years who received the Ad26.COV2.S COVID-19 vaccine or a placebo. The CDR3 runs from the conserved cysteine through the conserved F or W. Fields, in order: D gene, J gene, clone size, V gene, CDR3 protein, CDR3 DNA. A D gene is named only where the DNA matches it firmly. Clone sizes are given selectively: once, few, many, or a class where the clone is expanded.

D gene: -; J gene: TRBJ1-2; clone size: -; V gene: TRBV29-1; CDR3 protein: CSVEAEEDGYTF; CDR3 DNA: TGCAGCGTTGAAGCGGAGGAGGATGGCTACACCTTC
D gene: TRBD1; J gene: TRBJ2-7; clone size: -; V gene: TRBV2; CDR3 protein: CASRHRGPSDYEQYF; CDR3 DNA: TGTGCCAGCAGACACAGGGGCCCCTCTGATTACGAGCAGTACTTC
D gene: -; J gene: TRBJ1-1; clone size: -; V gene: TRBV29-1; CDR3 protein: CSVESGNTEAFF; CDR3 DNA: TGCAGCGTTGAATCTGGGAACACTGAAGCTTTCTTT
D gene: -; J gene: TRBJ1-3; clone size: -; V gene: TRBV6-1; CDR3 protein: CASSETPGNTIYF; CDR3 DNA: TGTGCCAGCAGTGAAACGCCTGGAAACACCATATATTTT
D gene: -; J gene: TRBJ2-7; clone size: -; V gene: TRBV7-9; CDR3 protein: CASSWTASYEQYF; CDR3 DNA: TGTGCCAGCAGCTGGACAGCCTCCTACGAGCAGTACTTC
D gene: -; J gene: TRBJ2-6; clone size: -; V gene: TRBV7-9; CDR3 protein: CASSLLVSSASGANVLTF; CDR3 DNA: TGTGCCAGCAGCTTATTGGTCTCTTCGGCTTCTGGGGCCAACGTCCTGACTTTC
D gene: TRBD1; J gene: TRBJ2-5; clone size: -; V gene: TRBV5-4; CDR3 protein: CASSEPDREETQYF; CDR3 DNA: TGTGCCAGCAGCGAGCCCGACAGGGAAGAGACCCAGTACTTC
D gene: -; J gene: TRBJ2-3; clone size: -; V gene: TRBV7-6; CDR3 protein: CASSGVTARLADTQYF; CDR3 DNA: TGTGCCAGCAGCGGAGTGACAGCAAGGCTTGCAGATACGCAGTATTTT
D gene: -; J gene: TRBJ1-6; clone size: few; V gene: TRBV9; CDR3 protein: CASSSLNRAGSPLHF; CDR3 DNA: TGTGCCAGCAGCTCATTAAACAGGGCTGGTTCACCCCTCCACTTT
D gene: -; J gene: TRBJ2-1; clone size: -; V gene: TRBV20-1; CDR3 protein: CSAQAHNEQFF; CDR3 DNA: TGCAGTGCTCAGGCGCACAATGAGCAGTTCTTC
D gene: -; J gene: TRBJ1-5; clone size: -; V gene: TRBV2; CDR3 protein: CASSEQGQPQHF; CDR3 DNA: TGTGCCAGCAGTGAGCAGGGACAGCCCCAGCATTTT
D gene: TRBD1; J gene: TRBJ2-7; clone size: -; V gene: TRBV6-5; CDR3 protein: CASKPQGASYEQYF; CDR3 DNA: TGTGCCAGCAAGCCACAGGGGGCCTCCTACGAGCAGTACTTC
D gene: -; J gene: TRBJ1-1; clone size: -; V gene: TRBV5-4; CDR3 protein: CASSGEGELNTEAFF; CDR3 DNA: TGTGCCAGCAGCGGGGAGGGGGAGCTGAACACTGAAGCTTTCTTT
D gene: TRBD2; J gene: TRBJ2-3; clone size: -; V gene: TRBV27; CDR3 protein: CASSPHRAGVLHNTQYF; CDR3 DNA: TGTGCCAGCAGTCCACATCGAGCGGGGGTCCTACATAATACGCAGTATTTT
D gene: TRBD1; J gene: TRBJ2-5; clone size: -; V gene: TRBV2; CDR3 protein: CASSVRTGETQYF; CDR3 DNA: TGTGCCAGCAGTGTACGGACAGGGGAGACCCAGTACTTC
D gene: -; J gene: TRBJ1-1; clone size: few; V gene: TRBV4-1; CDR3 protein: CASKGGGGTEAFF; CDR3 DNA: TGCGCCAGCAAAGGAGGGGGAGGCACTGAAGCTTTCTTT
D gene: -; J gene: TRBJ2-2; clone size: -; V gene: TRBV5-1; CDR3 protein: CASRLALTGELFF; CDR3 DNA: TGCGCCAGCAGGCTAGCCCTCACCGGGGAGCTGTTTTTT
D gene: -; J gene: TRBJ1-5; clone size: -; V gene: TRBV2; CDR3 protein: CASSPGQYNQPQHF; CDR3 DNA: TGTGCCAGCAGCCCCGGACAGTACAATCAGCCCCAGCATTTT
D gene: -; J gene: TRBJ2-2; clone size: -; V gene: TRBV7-2; CDR3 protein: CASSLITGFPNTGELFF; CDR3 DNA: TGTGCCAGCAGCTTAATTACAGGGTTCCCGAACACCGGGGAGCTGTTTTTT
D gene: -; J gene: TRBJ1-3; clone size: -; V gene: TRBV7-2; CDR3 protein: CASSLGPYSGNTIYF; CDR3 DNA: TGTGCCAGCAGCTTGGGGCCTTACTCTGGAAACACCATATATTTT
D gene: TRBD1; J gene: TRBJ2-5; clone size: -; V gene: TRBV6-6; CDR3 protein: CASTITGGGETQYF; CDR3 DNA: TGTGCCAGCACCATAACAGGGGGCGGAGAGACCCAGTACTTC
D gene: TRBD2; J gene: TRBJ2-7; clone size: -; V gene: TRBV27; CDR3 protein: CASRNTAGAYEQYF; CDR3 DNA: TGTGCCAGCAGGAATACCGCGGGGGCCTACGAGCAGTACTTC
D gene: TRBD1; J gene: TRBJ2-7; clone size: -; V gene: TRBV7-9; CDR3 protein: CASSWGQADEQYF; CDR3 DNA: TGTGCCAGCAGCTGGGGACAGGCCGACGAGCAGTACTTC
D gene: -; J gene: TRBJ1-2; clone size: once; V gene: TRBV3-1/TRBV3-2; CDR3 protein: CASSQEGQGIYGYTF; CDR3 DNA: TGTGCCAGCAGCCAAGAAGGCCAGGGAATATATGGCTACACCTTC
D gene: -; J gene: TRBJ2-3; clone size: -; V gene: TRBV5-1; CDR3 protein: CASSVGDPTDTQYF; CDR3 DNA: TGCGCCAGCAGCGTCGGGGACCCCACAGATACGCAGTATTTT
D gene: TRBD1; J gene: TRBJ2-7; clone size: -; V gene: TRBV7-8; CDR3 protein: CASSQKGQGSLEQYF; CDR3 DNA: TGTGCCAGCAGCCAAAAGGGACAGGGAAGCCTCGAGCAGTACTTC
D gene: TRBD1; J gene: TRBJ2-5; clone size: -; V gene: TRBV2; CDR3 protein: CASSHNTGGGETQYF; CDR3 DNA: TGTGCCAGCAGTCACAACACAGGGGGTGGAGAGACCCAGTACTTC
D gene: TRBD1; J gene: TRBJ1-2; clone size: -; V gene: TRBV7-8; CDR3 protein: CASSWEDRGYGYTF; CDR3 DNA: TGTGCCAGCAGCTGGGAGGACAGGGGGTATGGCTACACCTTC
D gene: -; J gene: TRBJ1-2; clone size: -; V gene: TRBV11-2; CDR3 protein: CASSLGAGNYGHGYTF; CDR3 DNA: TGTGCCAGCAGCTTAGGGGCGGGAAACTATGGTCATGGCTACACCTTC
D gene: -; J gene: TRBJ2-7; clone size: -; V gene: TRBV3-1/TRBV3-2; CDR3 protein: CASSWSGGEQYF; CDR3 DNA: TGTGCCAGCAGCTGGTCAGGGGGGGAGCAGTACTTC
D gene: -; J gene: TRBJ2-5; clone size: -; V gene: TRBV2; CDR3 protein: CASSDVWGVMQTQYF; CDR3 DNA: TGTGCCAGCAGTGACGTATGGGGGGTTATGCAGACCCAGTACTTC
D gene: TRBD1; J gene: TRBJ2-2; clone size: -; V gene: TRBV6-5; CDR3 protein: CASSYSDRGHTGELFF; CDR3 DNA: TGTGCCAGCAGTTACTCCGACAGGGGGCACACCGGGGAGCTGTTTTTT
D gene: -; J gene: TRBJ2-2; clone size: few; V gene: TRBV21-1; CDR3 protein: CASSACFQGQGAYTGELFF; CDR3 DNA: TGTGCCAGCAGCGCATGCTTTCAAGGACAGGGGGCGTACACCGGGGAGCTGTTTTTT
D gene: TRBD1; J gene: TRBJ1-1; clone size: -; V gene: TRBV4-1; CDR3 protein: CASSQITGGTEAFF; CDR3 DNA: TGCGCCAGCAGCCAGATTACAGGGGGCACTGAAGCTTTCTTT
D gene: TRBD1; J gene: TRBJ1-1; clone size: once; V gene: TRBV5-1; CDR3 protein: CASSSGQGAMHTEAFF; CDR3 DNA: TGCGCCAGCAGCTCCGGACAGGGGGCGATGCACACTGAAGCTTTCTTT
D gene: TRBD1; J gene: TRBJ1-1; clone size: -; V gene: TRBV15; CDR3 protein: CATSRDRGLTTEAFF; CDR3 DNA: TGTGCCACCAGCCGCGACAGGGGGCTCACCACTGAAGCTTTCTTT
D gene: -; J gene: TRBJ1-6; clone size: -; V gene: TRBV19; CDR3 protein: CASSFFSVASPLHF; CDR3 DNA: TGTGCCAGTAGTTTCTTTTCGGTGGCTTCACCCCTCCACTTT
D gene: TRBD1; J gene: TRBJ1-2; clone size: -; V gene: TRBV9; CDR3 protein: CASSVARTGLGGYTF; CDR3 DNA: TGTGCCAGCAGCGTAGCCCGGACAGGGTTAGGTGGCTACACCTTC
D gene: -; J gene: TRBJ1-2; clone size: -; V gene: TRBV6-2/TRBV6-3; CDR3 protein: CASSYSQGVYGYTF; CDR3 DNA: TGTGCCAGCAGTTACTCACAGGGCGTCTATGGCTACACCTTC
D gene: -; J gene: TRBJ2-7; clone size: -; V gene: TRBV2; CDR3 protein: CASSEVGRQFYEQYF; CDR3 DNA: TGTGCCAGCAGTGAAGTGGGGAGACAGTTTTACGAGCAGTACTTC
D gene: TRBD1; J gene: TRBJ2-6; clone size: few; V gene: TRBV2; CDR3 protein: CASRYHRDRVDGANVLTF; CDR3 DNA: TGTGCCAGCCGTTATCACCGGGACAGGGTGGATGGGGCCAACGTCCTGACTTTC